These 4 T cell receptor beta chains were sequenced from one sample in a study of regulatory T cells in long-lasting Graves disease. Building of the TCR beta libraries involved iRepertoire HTBI primers and Arm-PCR of CDR3 regions. TCRdb used MiXCR to reprocess the multiplex PCR reads, holding one entry per CDR3 protein. This table holds roughly 560,000 distinct CDR3 sequences, 15% to 20% found once. The time point was: newly diagnosed GD, antithyroid drugs for less than 3 months. PBMCs were the source of the RNA used for TCR sequencing. In addition, the sample was reused for a study of T cells in Graves' hyperthyroidism and ophthalmopathy.

The material was peripheral blood mononuclear cells (PBMCs), obtained at new diagnosis, from a patient treated with antithyroid drugs. Receptors were obtained from a woman aged 35-65 years with Graves disease.

At least ten counts were recorded for this clonotype. The chain is built from TRBV6-1 and TRBJ2-7, with 9 bases identical to TRBD1. V shed 5 bases and J 8 bases; nucleotides not matched to a gene: 4. The CDR3 is 12 amino acids. Germline assignment: CDR1 MNHNS and CDR2 SASEGT. CDR3 protein: CASSRDRDKQYF. The CDR3 DNA reads as TGTGCCAGCAGTCGGGACAGGGACAAGCAGTACTTC.

This clonotype turned up a few times. The chain combines TRBV9 with TRBJ1-2; a possible D gene is TRBD1 (6 bases). The CDR3 extends over 14 amino acids. Germline CDR1 and CDR2: SGDLS and YYNGEE. Trimming removed 4 bases from V and 4 bases from J, with 14 bases in between. DNA for the CDR3: TGTGCCAGCAGCCCTGATCTGGACAGCTATGGCTACACCTTC. This encodes CASSPDLDSYGYTF.

The V gene is TRBV11-2, the J gene TRBJ2-7; D gene ambiguous. Germline loops: CDR1 SGHAT, CDR2 FQNNGV. This CDR3 region has 14 residues. V was trimmed by 0 bases and J by 6 bases, leaving 12 bases between them. This CDR3 is CASSLEAGLGEQYF. In DNA, the CDR3 is TGTGCCAGCAGCTTAGAGGCAGGTCTCGGCGAGCAGTACTTC.

The chain links TRBV14 to TRBJ2-7; 14 bases agree with TRBD2. Germline lookup yields CDR1 SGHDN and CDR2 FVKESK. The trim removed 0 bases at V and 1 base at J, leaving 11 bases unmatched. CDR3 length equals 20 residues. CDR3 sequence: CASSQDPRTSGGIFSYEQYF. DNA of the CDR3: TGTGCCAGCAGCCAAGATCCTCGGACTAGCGGGGGGATTTTTTCCTACGAGCAGTACTTC.